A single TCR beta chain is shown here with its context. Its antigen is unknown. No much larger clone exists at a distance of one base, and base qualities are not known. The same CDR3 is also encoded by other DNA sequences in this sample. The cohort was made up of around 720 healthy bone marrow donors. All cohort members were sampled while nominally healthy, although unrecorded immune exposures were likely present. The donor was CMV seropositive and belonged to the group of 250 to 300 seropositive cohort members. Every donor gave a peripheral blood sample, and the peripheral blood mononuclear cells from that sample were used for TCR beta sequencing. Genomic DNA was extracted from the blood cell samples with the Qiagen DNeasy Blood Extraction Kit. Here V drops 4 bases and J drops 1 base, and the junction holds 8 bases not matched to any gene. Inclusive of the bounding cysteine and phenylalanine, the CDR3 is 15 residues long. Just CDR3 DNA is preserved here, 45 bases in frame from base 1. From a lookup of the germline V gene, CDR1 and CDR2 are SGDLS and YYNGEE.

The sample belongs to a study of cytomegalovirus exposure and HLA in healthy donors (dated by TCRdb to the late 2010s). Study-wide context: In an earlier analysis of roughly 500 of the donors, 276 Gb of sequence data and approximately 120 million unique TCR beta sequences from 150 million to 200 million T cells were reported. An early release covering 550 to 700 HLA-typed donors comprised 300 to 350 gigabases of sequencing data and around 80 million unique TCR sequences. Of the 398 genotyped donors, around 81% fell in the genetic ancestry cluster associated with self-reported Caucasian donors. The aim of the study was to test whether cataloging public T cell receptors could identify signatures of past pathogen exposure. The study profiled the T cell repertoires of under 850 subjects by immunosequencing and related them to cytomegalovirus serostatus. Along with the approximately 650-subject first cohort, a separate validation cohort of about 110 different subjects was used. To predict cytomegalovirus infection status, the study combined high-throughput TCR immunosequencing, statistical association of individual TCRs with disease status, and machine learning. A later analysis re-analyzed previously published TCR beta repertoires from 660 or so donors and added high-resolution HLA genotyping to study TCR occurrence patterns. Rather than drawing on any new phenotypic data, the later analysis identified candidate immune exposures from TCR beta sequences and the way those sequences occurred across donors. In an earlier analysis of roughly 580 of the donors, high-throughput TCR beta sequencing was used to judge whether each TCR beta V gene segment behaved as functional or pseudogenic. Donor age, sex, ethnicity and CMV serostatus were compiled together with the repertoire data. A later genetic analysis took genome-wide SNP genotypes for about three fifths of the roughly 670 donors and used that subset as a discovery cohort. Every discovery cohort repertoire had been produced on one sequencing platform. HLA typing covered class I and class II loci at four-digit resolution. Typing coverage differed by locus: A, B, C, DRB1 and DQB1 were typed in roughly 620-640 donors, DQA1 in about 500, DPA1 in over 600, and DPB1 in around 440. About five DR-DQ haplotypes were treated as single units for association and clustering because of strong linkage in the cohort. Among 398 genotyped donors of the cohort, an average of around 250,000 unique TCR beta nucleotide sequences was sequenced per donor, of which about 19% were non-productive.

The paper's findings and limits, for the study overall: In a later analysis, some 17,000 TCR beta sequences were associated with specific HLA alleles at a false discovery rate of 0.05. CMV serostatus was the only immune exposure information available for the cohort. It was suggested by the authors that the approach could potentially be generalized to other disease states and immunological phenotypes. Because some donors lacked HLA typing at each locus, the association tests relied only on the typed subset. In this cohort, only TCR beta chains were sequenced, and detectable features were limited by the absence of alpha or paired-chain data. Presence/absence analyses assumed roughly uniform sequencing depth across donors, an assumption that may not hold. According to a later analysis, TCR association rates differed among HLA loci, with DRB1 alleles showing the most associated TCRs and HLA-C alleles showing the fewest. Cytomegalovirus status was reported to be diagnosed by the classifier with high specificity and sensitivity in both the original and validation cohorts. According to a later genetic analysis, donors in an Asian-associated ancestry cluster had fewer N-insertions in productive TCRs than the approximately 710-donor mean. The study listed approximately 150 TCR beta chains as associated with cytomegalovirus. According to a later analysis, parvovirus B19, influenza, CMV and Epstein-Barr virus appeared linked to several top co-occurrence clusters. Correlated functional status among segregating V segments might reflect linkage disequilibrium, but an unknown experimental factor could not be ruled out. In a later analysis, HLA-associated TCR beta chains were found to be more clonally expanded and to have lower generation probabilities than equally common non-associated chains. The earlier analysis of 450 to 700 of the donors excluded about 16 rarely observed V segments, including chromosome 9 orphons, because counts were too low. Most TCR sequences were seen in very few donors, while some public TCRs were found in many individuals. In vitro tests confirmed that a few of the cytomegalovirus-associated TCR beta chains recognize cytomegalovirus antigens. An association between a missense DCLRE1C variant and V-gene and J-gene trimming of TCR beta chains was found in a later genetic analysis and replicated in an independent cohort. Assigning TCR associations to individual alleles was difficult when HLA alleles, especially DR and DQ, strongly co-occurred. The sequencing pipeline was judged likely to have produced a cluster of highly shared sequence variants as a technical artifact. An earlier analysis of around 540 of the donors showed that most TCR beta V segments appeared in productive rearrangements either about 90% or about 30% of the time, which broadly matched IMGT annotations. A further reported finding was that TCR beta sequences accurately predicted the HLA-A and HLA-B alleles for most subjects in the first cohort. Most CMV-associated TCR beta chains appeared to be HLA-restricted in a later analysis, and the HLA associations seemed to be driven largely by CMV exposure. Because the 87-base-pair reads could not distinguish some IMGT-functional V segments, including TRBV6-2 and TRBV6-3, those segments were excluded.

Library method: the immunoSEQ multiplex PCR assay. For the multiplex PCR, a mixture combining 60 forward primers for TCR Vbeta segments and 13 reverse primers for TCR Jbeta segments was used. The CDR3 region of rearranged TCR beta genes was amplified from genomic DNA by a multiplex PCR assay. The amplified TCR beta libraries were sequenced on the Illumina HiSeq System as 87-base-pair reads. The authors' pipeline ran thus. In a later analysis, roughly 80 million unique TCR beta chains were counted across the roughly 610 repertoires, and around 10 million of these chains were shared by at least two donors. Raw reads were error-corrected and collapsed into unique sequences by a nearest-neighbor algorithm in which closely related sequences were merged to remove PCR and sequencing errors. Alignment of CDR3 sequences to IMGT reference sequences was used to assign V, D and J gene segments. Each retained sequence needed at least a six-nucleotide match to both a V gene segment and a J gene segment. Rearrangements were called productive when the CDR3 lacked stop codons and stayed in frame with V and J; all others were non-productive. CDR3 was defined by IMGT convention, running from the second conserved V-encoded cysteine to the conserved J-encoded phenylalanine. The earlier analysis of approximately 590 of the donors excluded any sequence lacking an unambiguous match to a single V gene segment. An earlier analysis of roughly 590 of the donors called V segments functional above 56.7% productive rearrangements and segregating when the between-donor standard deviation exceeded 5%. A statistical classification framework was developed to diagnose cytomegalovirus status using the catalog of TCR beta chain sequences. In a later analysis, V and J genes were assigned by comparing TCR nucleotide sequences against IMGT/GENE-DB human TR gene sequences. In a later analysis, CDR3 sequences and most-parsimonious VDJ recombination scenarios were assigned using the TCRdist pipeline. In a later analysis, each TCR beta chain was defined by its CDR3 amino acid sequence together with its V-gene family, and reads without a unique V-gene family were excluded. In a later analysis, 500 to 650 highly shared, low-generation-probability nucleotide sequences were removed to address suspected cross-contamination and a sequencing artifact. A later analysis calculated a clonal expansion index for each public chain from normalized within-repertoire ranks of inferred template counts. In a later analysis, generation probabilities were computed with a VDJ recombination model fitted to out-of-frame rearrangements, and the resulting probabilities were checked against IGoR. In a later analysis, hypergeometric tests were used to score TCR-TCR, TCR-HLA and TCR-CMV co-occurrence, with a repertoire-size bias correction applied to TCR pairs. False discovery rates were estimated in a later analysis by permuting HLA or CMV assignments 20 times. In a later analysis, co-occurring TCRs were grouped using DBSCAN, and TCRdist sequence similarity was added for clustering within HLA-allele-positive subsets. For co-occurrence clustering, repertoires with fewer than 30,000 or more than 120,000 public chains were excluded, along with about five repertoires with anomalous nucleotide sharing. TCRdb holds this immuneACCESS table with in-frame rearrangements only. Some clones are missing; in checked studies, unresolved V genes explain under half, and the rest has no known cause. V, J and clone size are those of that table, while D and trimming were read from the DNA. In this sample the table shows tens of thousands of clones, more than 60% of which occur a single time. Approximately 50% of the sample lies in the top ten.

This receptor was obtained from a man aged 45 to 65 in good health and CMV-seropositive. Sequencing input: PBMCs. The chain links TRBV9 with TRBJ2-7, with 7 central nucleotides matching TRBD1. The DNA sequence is TGTGCCAGCAGCTCACAGGGGCCCAGATCCTACGAGCAGTACTTC. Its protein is CASSSQGPRSYEQYF.